Below, 4 T cell receptor beta chains from the same sample are listed, as sequenced in a study of response to subunit inactivated influenza vaccine. Each CDR3 protein gets one entry after TCRdb re-called the RT-PCR reads with MiXCR. The table includes hundreds of thousands of distinct CDR3 sequences, about 11% detected once. These data also featured in a second study, about T cells expressing NK-cell markers. That study reports: Template switching by 5'RACE with UMIs generated the TCR beta cDNA.

The source was PBMCs from blood, collected on the day of vaccination. The receptors stem from a man between 45 and 60 years old who received an inactivated influenza vaccine.

The chain carries TRBV20-1 and TRBJ2-1, with 7 bases matching TRBD1. The length of the CDR3 is 17 residues. The ends lost 6 bases at V and 0 bases at J; junction bases unmatched: 14. Germline V CDR1 and CDR2: DFQATT, SNEGSKA (reference sequence). The CDR3 here is CSARRAGGPSSYNEQFF. DNA of the CDR3: TGCAGTGCCCGCCGGGCAGGGGGACCTAGCTCCTACAATGAGCAGTTCTTC.

This sequence joins TRBV11-2 and TRBJ2-2; 10 bases line up with TRBD2. The V and J ends lost 3 bases and 1 base, in that order; junction bases with no gene match: 14. The CDR3 has 20 amino acids. Looked up from germline, CDR1 is SGHAT and CDR2 is FQNNGV. The chain's CDR3 is CASSFGGGTWTSGNTGELFF. The CDR3 coding sequence is TGTGCCAGCAGCTTTGGGGGGGGAACCTGGACTAGCGGGAACACCGGGGAGCTGTTTTTT.

This clonotype was counted many times. The chain has TRBV6-1 and TRBJ1-5; 7 nucleotides match TRBD1. The CDR3 loop spans 14 amino acids. Germline lookup yields CDR1 MNHNS and CDR2 SASEGT. V was pared by 7 bases and J by 3 bases, with 6 bases of the junction left unmatched. The CDR3 bases are TGTGCCAGCAAGGCAGGGGGGGACAATCAGCCCCAGCATTTT. It is translated as CASKAGGDNQPQHF.

This clonotype was counted ten times or more. This sequence joins TRBV28 and TRBJ2-3; 8 bases are shared with TRBD2. The V gene's germline CDR1 is MDHEN and CDR2 SYDVKM. CDR3 size: 15 residues. The trim removed 3 bases at V and 7 bases at J, leaving 9 bases unmatched. CDR3 coding DNA: TGTGCCAGCAGTTTGGCGGGGGGATTGGATAATACGCAGTATTTT. The encoded protein is CASSLAGGLDNTQYF. The full variable domain, in which reference TRBV28 and TRBJ2-3 provide the parts outside the CDR3, is DVKVTQSSRYLVKRTGEKVFLECVQDMDHENMFWYRQDPGLGLRLIYFSYDVKMKEKGDIPEGYSVSREKKERFSLILESASTNQTSMYLCASSLAGGLDNTQYFGPGTRLTVL.